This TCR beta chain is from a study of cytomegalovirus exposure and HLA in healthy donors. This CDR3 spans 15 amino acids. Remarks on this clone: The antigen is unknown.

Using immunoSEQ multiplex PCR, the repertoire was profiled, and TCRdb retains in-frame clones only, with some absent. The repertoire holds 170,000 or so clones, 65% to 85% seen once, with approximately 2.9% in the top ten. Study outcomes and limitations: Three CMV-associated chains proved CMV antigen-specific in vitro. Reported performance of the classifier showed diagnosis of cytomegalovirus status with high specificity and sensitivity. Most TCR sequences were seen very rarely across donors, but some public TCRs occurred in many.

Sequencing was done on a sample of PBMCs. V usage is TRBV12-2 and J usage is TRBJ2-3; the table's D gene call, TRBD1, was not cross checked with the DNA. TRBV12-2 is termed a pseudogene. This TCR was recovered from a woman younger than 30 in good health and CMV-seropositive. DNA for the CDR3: TGTGCAAGTCGCGACCGACAGGGTTCCACAGATACGCAGTATTTT. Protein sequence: CASRDRQGSTDTQYF.